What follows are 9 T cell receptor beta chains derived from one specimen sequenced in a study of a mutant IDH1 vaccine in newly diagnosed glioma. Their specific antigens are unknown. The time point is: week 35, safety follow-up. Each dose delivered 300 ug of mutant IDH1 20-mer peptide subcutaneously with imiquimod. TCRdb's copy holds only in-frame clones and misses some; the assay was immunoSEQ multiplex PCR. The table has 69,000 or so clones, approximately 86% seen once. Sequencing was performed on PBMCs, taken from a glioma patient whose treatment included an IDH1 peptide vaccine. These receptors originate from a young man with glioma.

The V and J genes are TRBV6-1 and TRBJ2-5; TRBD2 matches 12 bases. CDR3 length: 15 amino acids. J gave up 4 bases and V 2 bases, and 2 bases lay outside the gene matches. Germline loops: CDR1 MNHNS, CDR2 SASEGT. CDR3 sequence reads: CASSELAGGLETQYF. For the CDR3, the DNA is TGTGCCAGCAGTGAACTAGCGGGGGGGCTAGAGACCCAGTACTTC.

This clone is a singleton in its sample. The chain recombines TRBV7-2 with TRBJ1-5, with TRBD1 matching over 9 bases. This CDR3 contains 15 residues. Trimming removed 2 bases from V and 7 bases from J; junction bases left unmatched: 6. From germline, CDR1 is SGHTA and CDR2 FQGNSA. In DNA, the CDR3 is TGTGCCAGCAGCTTAACAGGGACAGGGAACCAGCCCCAGCATTTT. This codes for CASSLTGTGNQPQHF. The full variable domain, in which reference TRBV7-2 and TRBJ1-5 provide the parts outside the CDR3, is GAGVSQSPSNKVTEKGKDVELRCDPISGHTALYWYRQSLGQGLEFLIYFQGNSAPDKSGLPSDRFSAERTGGSVSTLTIQRTQQEDSAVYLCASSLTGTGNQPQHFGDGTRLSIL.

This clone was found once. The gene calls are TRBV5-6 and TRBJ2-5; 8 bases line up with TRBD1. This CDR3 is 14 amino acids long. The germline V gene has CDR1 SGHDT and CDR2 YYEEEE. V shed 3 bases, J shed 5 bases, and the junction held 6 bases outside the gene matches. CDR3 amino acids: CASSSTGDGETQYF. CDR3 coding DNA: TGTGCCAGCAGCTCGACAGGGGATGGCGAGACCCAGTACTTC. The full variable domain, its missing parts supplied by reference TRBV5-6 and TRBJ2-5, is DAGVTQSPTHLIKTRGQQVTLRCSPKSGHDTVSWYQQALGQGPQFIFQYYEEEERQRGNFPDRFSGHQFPNYSSELNVNALLLGDSALYLCASSSTGDGETQYFGPGTRLLVL.

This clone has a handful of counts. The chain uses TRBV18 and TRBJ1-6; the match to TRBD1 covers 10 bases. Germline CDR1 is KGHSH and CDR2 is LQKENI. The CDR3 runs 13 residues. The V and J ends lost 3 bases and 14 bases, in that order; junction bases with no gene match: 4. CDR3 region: CASSPGQGPTLHF. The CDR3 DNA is TGTGCCAGCTCACCGGGACAGGGGCCGACCCTCCACTTT. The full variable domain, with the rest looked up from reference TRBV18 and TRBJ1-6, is NAGVMQNPRHLVRRRGQEARLRCSPMKGHSHVYWYRQLPEEGLKFMVYLQKENIIDESGMPKERFSAEFPKEGPSILRIQQVVRGDSAAYFCASSPGQGPTLHFGNGTRLTVT.

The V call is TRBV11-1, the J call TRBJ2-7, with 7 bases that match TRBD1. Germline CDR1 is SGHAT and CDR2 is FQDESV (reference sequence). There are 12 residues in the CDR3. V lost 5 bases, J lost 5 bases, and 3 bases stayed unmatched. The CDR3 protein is CASSPDRDEQYF. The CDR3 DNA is TGTGCCAGCAGCCCAGACAGGGACGAGCAGTACTTC.

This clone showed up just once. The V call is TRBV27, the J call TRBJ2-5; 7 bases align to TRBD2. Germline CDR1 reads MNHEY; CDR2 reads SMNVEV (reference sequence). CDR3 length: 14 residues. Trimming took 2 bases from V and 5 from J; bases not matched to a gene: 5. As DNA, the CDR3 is TGTGCCAGCAGTTTAGCGGGAGTGAGGGAGACCCAGTACTTC. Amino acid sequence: CASSLAGVRETQYF.

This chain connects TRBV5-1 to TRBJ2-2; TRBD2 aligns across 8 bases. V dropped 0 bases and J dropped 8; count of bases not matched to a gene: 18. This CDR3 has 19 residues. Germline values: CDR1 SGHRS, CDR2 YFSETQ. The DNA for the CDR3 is TGCGCCAGCAGCTTGGTGCTTAGATCGGCGGGAGGTAGTCCAGGGGAGCTGTTTTTT. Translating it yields CASSLVLRSAGGSPGELFF.

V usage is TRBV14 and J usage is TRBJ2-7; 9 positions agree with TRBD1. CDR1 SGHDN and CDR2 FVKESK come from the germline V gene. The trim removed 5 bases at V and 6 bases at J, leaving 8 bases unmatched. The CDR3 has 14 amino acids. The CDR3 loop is CASSKQGAEGEQYF. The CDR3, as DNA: TGTGCCAGCAGCAAACAGGGGGCGGAGGGCGAGCAGTACTTC.

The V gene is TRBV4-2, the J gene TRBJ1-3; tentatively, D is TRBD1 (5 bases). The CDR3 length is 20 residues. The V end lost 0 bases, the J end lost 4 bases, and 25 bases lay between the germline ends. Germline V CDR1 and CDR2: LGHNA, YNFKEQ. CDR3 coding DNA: TGTGCCAGCAGCCAAGATAAAAGCGGGGGAACACCTCAATGGGGAAACACCATATATTTT. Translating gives CASSQDKSGGTPQWGNTIYF.